One sample yielded the 23 T cell receptor beta chains listed below, sequenced in a study of T cell repertoires in cytomegalovirus infection (dated by TCRdb to about 2019). The instrument given in TCRdb is Illumina HiSeq 1500. TCRdb trimmed the raw reads at Q25, called clones with MiXCR and kept productive beta chains. All rows with the same CDR3 protein become a single entry with the most common DNA and genes. Recorded for this sample are 200,000 or so distinct CDR3 sequences; about 21% of them occurred a single time. The top ten constitute around 3.1% of the sample. Sequencing input: PBMCs. These receptors originate from a human donor in good health (CMV status not recorded). Some clones in this sample may be carry-over from other donors' samples.

Comment on this clonotype: Being one base from a much bigger clone, this may be a read error. V gene TRBV7-6 combines with J gene TRBJ2-3, with a tentative D call TRBD2 (5 bases). V shed 1 base and J shed 5 bases, with 16 bases lying between them. The CDR3 runs 16 residues. CDR1 and CDR2 from the germline V gene are SGHVS and FNYEAQ. The chain's CDR3 is CASSLVETIIGDTQYF. CDR3 nucleotides: TGTGCCAGCAGCTTAGTTGAGACTATTATCGGAGATACGCAGTATTTT.

The chain uses TRBV20-1 and TRBJ2-4; 7 positions match TRBD1. After removal of 2 bases from V and 4 bases from J, the junction contained 2 bases not matched to a gene. The CDR3 is 13 amino acids. CDR1 and CDR2 from the germline V gene are DFQATT and SNEGSKA (reference sequence). The CDR3 nucleotides are TGCAGTGCTAGAATGGACAGGAAAAACATTCAGTACTTC. It specifies CSARMDRKNIQYF.

This clonotype was detected many times. The chain carries TRBV7-9 and TRBJ1-1; no definite D call. The V end was cut by 1 base, the J end by 3 bases, with 9 bases between. CDR1 and CDR2 from the germline V gene are SEHNR and FQNEAQ (reference sequence). The CDR3 contains 14 residues. CDR3 region: CASSLGNKYTEAFF. CDR3 DNA: TGTGCCAGCAGCTTAGGTAATAAGTACACTGAAGCTTTCTTT.

This clonotype was found once. The chain recombines TRBV14 with TRBJ2-3, with D hard to call. The CDR3 covers 16 residues. The V gene's germline CDR1 is SGHDN and CDR2 FVKESK. Trimming cost V 0 bases and J 4 bases, with 14 bases left between them. CDR3 sequence reads: CASSQDRSPPADTQYF. As DNA, the CDR3 is TGTGCCAGCAGCCAAGATAGATCCCCCCCGGCAGATACGCAGTATTTT.

This clonotype was seen repeatedly, ten times or more. DNA for the CDR3: TGTGCCAGCAGCTTAACCGAGGCCCAATGGGCCCAGCATTTT. Amino acids: CASSLTEAQWAQHF. The V gene is TRBV7-2, the J gene TRBJ1-5; D call uncertain. Germline loops: CDR1 SGHTA, CDR2 FQGNSA. CDR3 size: 14 residues. V lost 2 bases to trimming and J lost 11 bases, with 16 bases between them.

This sequence joins TRBV7-9 and TRBJ2-1; weak D call: TRBD2 (5 bases). The germline gives CDR1 SEHNR, CDR2 FQNEAQ (reference sequence). V was pared by 3 bases and J by 7 bases, with 16 bases between. This CDR3 spans 15 amino acids. The CDR3 nucleotides read TGTGCCAGCAGCTTGAGGGAGCCCCCCATAAATGAGCAGTTCTTC. Its protein is CASSLREPPINEQFF.

Comments on this clonotype: A read error may account for a junction end that differs from germline. The chain is built from TRBV29-1 and TRBJ2-1; 10 positions agree with TRBD2. The CDR3 spans 19 residues. Per the germline V gene, CDR1 is SQVTM and CDR2 is ANQGSEA. Here the CDR3 reads CSVEGATSGAPSSYDEQFF. The CDR3 DNA follows: TGCAGCGTTGAGGGCGCTACTAGCGGGGCCCCTAGCTCCTACGATGAGCAGTTCTTC.

The chain recombines TRBV29-1 with TRBJ2-1, with 15 nucleotides matching TRBD2. Germline CDR1 reads SQVTM; CDR2 reads ANQGSEA. After removal of 7 bases from V and 10 bases from J, the junction contained 11 bases not matched to a gene. The CDR3 is 15 residues long. CDR3: CSGKGLAGGMGEQFF. The CDR3 DNA follows: TGCAGCGGGAAGGGACTAGCGGGAGGAATGGGGGAGCAGTTCTTC.

This clonotype was recorded many times. V is TRBV6-2 or TRBV6-3 and J is TRBJ2-5; no definite D call. Per germline, CDR1 MNHEY and CDR2 SVGEGT. Trimming stripped 5 bases from V and 9 bases from J, with 10 bases between. This CDR3 is built from 11 residues. CDR3 bases: TGTGCCAGCAGTGAGCCTAGGGCCCAGTACTTC. It translates to CASSEPRAQYF.

The table lists this clonotype with a few counts. The chain employs TRBV7-6 and TRBJ1-2; weak D call: TRBD1 (6 bases). CDR1 and CDR2 (germline): SGHVS, FNYEAQ. Between the trimmed V and J ends, which lost 5 bases and 8 bases, there was a span of 15 bases. CDR3 size: 13 residues. The CDR3 coding sequence is TGTGCCAGCAGCCAGACAGGAAAGCCCGGCTACACCTTC. This sequence encodes CASSQTGKPGYTF.

This clonotype was detected ten times or more. The chain employs TRBV28 and TRBJ2-5, with 7 bases fitting TRBD2. Germline V gene lookup returns CDR1 MDHEN and CDR2 SYDVKM. The CDR3 runs 15 residues. Trimming removed 5 bases from V and 2 bases from J; junction bases left unmatched: 8. The CDR3 loop reads CASSPRLAVQETQYF. The DNA for the CDR3 is TGTGCCAGCAGTCCCCGACTAGCCGTGCAAGAGACCCAGTACTTC.

This clonotype was counted at least ten times. The J gene is TRBJ1-5, the V gene TRBV6-5, with no clear D. This CDR3 has 15 amino acids. The V gene's germline CDR1 is MNHEY and CDR2 SVGAGI. The V gene lost 0 bases and the J gene lost 7 bases, with 13 bases spanning the gap. The DNA for the CDR3 is TGTGCCAGCAGTTACTCGATTGGGATGGGACAGCCCCAGCATTTT. This codes for CASSYSIGMGQPQHF.

This clonotype was recorded at least ten times. This chain connects TRBV7-2 to TRBJ2-1; 10 bases match TRBD2. The CDR3 runs 15 residues. Looked up from germline, CDR1 is SGHTA and CDR2 is FQGNSA. The V gene end was trimmed by 6 bases and the J gene end by 2 bases; junction bases not matched to a gene: 4. CDR3 nucleotide sequence: TGTGCCAGCAGTCCCGGACTAGCGGCCTACAATGAGCAGTTCTTC. Encoded protein: CASSPGLAAYNEQFF.

The chain carries TRBV15 and TRBJ2-1; a possible D gene is TRBD2 (5 bases). With 8 bases removed from V and 7 bases from J, the gap between germline ends came to 18 bases. This CDR3 is built from 14 residues. CDR1 and CDR2 from the germline V gene are LNHNV and YYDKDF (reference sequence). DNA for the CDR3: TGTGCCACCTCTGCGGGTCGGGAACTTAATGAGCAGTTCTTC. It is translated as CATSAGRELNEQFF.

This clonotype was found many times. CDR3 nucleotides: TGTGCCAGCAGCTCGCCGACTAGTACCGGGGAGCTGTTTTTT. Protein sequence: CASSSPTSTGELFF. The J gene is TRBJ2-2, the V gene TRBV7-2, with a weak D call TRBD2 (6 bases). Trimming pared 4 bases from V and 5 bases from J, leaving 11 bases between. Per germline, CDR1 SGHTA and CDR2 FQGNSA. This CDR3 has 14 residues.

V gene TRBV24-1 combines with J gene TRBJ1-5, with D maybe TRBD1 (5 bases). The germline CDR1 and CDR2 sequences are KGHDR and SFDVKD. The CDR3 totals 14 residues. Trimming took off 1 base at V and 5 bases at J, with 8 bases between the two ends. The CDR3 here is CATSDFGDYQPQHF. In DNA form, the CDR3 reads TGTGCCACCAGTGATTTTGGGGACTATCAGCCCCAGCATTTT.

This clonotype was recorded at least ten times. The V gene is TRBV7-3, the J gene TRBJ2-1; TRBD2 aligns across 8 bases. CDR1 is SGHTA, CDR2 FQGTGA, per germline. V lost 5 bases and J lost 8; bases outside the gene matches: 17. The CDR3 totals 17 residues. CDR3 DNA: TGTGCCAGCAGCCCAAGGGTTAGCGGGGAGGGCCGTGATGAGCAGTTCTTC. It codes for CASSPRVSGEGRDEQFF.

The rearrangement links TRBV6-5 to TRBJ2-6; the D is unclear. Germline V gives CDR1 MNHEY, CDR2 SVGAGI. This CDR3 has 15 amino acids. Trimming shortened V by 6 bases and J by 4 bases, and 13 bases separated the two germline ends. CDR3 coding DNA: TGTGCCAGCAGCCTAAAGACGTGGGGGGCCAACGTCCTGACTTTC. Translated: CASSLKTWGANVLTF.

As DNA, the CDR3 is TGTGCCAGCAGCTCCCTACCGACAATTAATGGCTACACCTTC. Translated: CASSSLPTINGYTF. This chain uses TRBV7-4 with TRBJ1-2; D not resolved. Per the germline V gene, CDR1 is SGHVT and CDR2 is SQSDAQ. Trimming took off 4 bases at V and 6 bases at J, with 15 bases between the two ends. This CDR3 is built from 14 residues.

Ten or more counts support this clonotype. The V call is TRBV7-2, the J call TRBJ2-1; D unresolved. Trimming pared 2 bases from V and 8 bases from J, leaving 25 bases between. In germline, CDR1 is SGHTA, CDR2 FQGNSA. The CDR3 loop spans 18 amino acids. CDR3 sequence: CASSLPGQKAFLLDEQFF. CDR3 sequence (DNA): TGTGCCAGCAGCTTACCGGGCCAGAAGGCCTTTTTACTCGATGAGCAGTTCTTC.

The chain uses TRBV6-5 and TRBJ2-7, with D possibly called TRBD1 or TRBD2 (5 bases each). Germline CDR1 reads MNHEY; CDR2 reads SVGAGI. Deletions cut 0 bases from V and 6 bases from J, with 9 bases between. The CDR3 consists of 13 residues. CDR3 DNA: TGTGCCAGCAGTTACTCTCCAGGGACCGAGCAGTACTTC. Protein product: CASSYSPGTEQYF.

This clonotype was observed a few times. This rearrangement joins TRBV2 to TRBJ1-3, with D unclear. The V end lost 3 bases, the J end lost 2 bases, and 11 bases lay between the germline ends. The CDR3 runs 15 residues. CDR1 and CDR2 (germline): SNHLY, FYNNEI. The DNA for the CDR3 is TGTGCCAGCAGTGATTCAGGAGCGGCTGGAAACACCATATATTTT. The encoded protein is CASSDSGAAGNTIYF.

This clonotype was observed a few times. The V gene is TRBV11-3, the J gene TRBJ2-1; TRBD2 matches 10 bases. CDR1 is SGHNT, CDR2 YENEEA, per germline. J lost 7 bases, V lost 3 bases, and 3 bases had no gene match. CDR3 length: 14 amino acids. CDR3 loop: CASSFLAGDNEQFF. For the CDR3, the DNA is TGTGCCAGCAGCTTCCTAGCGGGAGATAATGAGCAGTTCTTC. The full variable domain, completed using reference TRBV11-3 and TRBJ2-1, is EAGVVQSPRYKIIEKKQPVAFWCNPISGHNTLYWYLQNLGQGPELLIRYENEEAVDDSQLPKDRFSAERLKGVDSTLKIQPAELGDSAVYLCASSFLAGDNEQFFGPGTRLTVL.